The rows below give T cell receptor beta chains drawn from one sample of a study of T-cell reconstitution after alpha-beta-depleted transplantation in children. One entry per CDR3 protein results from TCRdb running MiXCR on the PCR reads. The sample consists of 300,000 to 350,000 distinct CDR3 sequences, around 20% of them appearing once. Sequencing used PBMCs, mostly from graft donor cells, obtained 180 days after TCRalphabeta/CD19-depleted stem cell transplant. The receptor source for this set is a male patient younger than 18 who had a stem cell transplant for acute lymphoblastic leukemia, so the T cells may come from the graft donor. CDR3s include the opening cysteine and the closing phenylalanine or tryptophan. D genes are given only for firm matches. Clone sizes are given selectively: once, few, many, or a class where the clone is expanded.

TRBJ1-4,NA,NA,TRBV5-5,TGTGCCAGCAGCTTGAGAGGCCAGACGCTTAATAATGAAAAACTGTTTTTT,CASSLRGQTLNNEKLFF
TRBJ2-1,NA,NA,TRBV7-2,TGTGCCAGCAGCCCCTGGACCCCAAATGAGCAGTTCTTC,CASSPWTPNEQFF
TRBJ2-5,TRBD1,NA,TRBV15,TGTGCCACCAGCAGGGAGACAGGGAGAGAGACCCAGTACTTC,CATSRETGRETQYF
TRBJ2-1,TRBD2,once,TRBV11-2,TGTGCCAGCACCTCCCCGGGACTAGCGGGTTTCGAGCAGTTCTTC,CASTSPGLAGFEQFF
TRBJ2-3,NA,NA,TRBV30,TGTGCCTGGAGGGGAGACTTCACAGATACGCAGTATTTT,CAWRGDFTDTQYF
TRBJ2-1,NA,few,TRBV11-3,TGTGCCAGCAGCTTTTCTCGGACACTAATTGGCGAGCAGTTCTTC,CASSFSRTLIGEQFF
TRBJ2-5,TRBD2,few,TRBV5-5,TGTGCCAGCAGCTCTAGCGGGAGGGCCGGGGAGACCCAGTACTTC,CASSSSGRAGETQYF
TRBJ1-5,NA,few,TRBV20-1,TGCAGTGCTAGATACAGGGATCATCAGCCCCAGCATTTT,CSARYRDHQPQHF
TRBJ1-1,TRBD1,many,TRBV29-1,TGCAGCGTTGAACAGGGACAGGGTACGGAAGCTTTCTTT,CSVEQGQGTEAFF
TRBJ2-7,NA,few,TRBV4-1,TGCGCCAGCAGCCAAGTCCCCTACGAGCACTACGAGCAGTACTTC,CASSQVPYEHYEQYF
TRBJ2-4,NA,NA,TRBV10-3,TGTGCCATCAGTGAGGGCCCATTAGCCAAAAACATTCAGTACTTC,CAISEGPLAKNIQYF
TRBJ1-2,NA,few,TRBV5-1,TGCGCCAGCAGCTTGGAAGGTATTGACTATGGCTACACCTTC,CASSLEGIDYGYTF
TRBJ1-2,TRBD1,NA,TRBV12-3/TRBV12-4,TGTGCCAGCAGCCCGGGACAGGGTACGGGCAACTATGGCTACACCTTC,CASSPGQGTGNYGYTF
TRBJ2-1,NA,NA,TRBV20-1,TGCAGTGCTAGAGCTGCTTATGTTGAGCAGTTCTTC,CSARAAYVEQFF
TRBJ2-5,TRBD2,few,TRBV10-3,TGTGCCACAAAGATAGCGGGAGACCGGGAGACCCAGTACTTC,CATKIAGDRETQYF
TRBJ2-1,TRBD2,NA,TRBV11-2,TGTGCCAGCAGCTTAGCGCCGGGACTAGCGGGAGAAGAGCAGTTCTTC,CASSLAPGLAGEEQFF
TRBJ1-1,NA,NA,TRBV21-1,TGTGCCAGCAGCAAAGCGCCGAGTCACGACAGGGCTTGTCTCATGAACACTGAAGCTTTCTTT,CASSKAPSHDRACLMNTEAFF
TRBJ2-3,TRBD2,few,TRBV4-1,TGCGCCAGCAGCCAAACAGCGGGGTACACAGATACGCAGTATTTT,CASSQTAGYTDTQYF
TRBJ1-5,TRBD1,few,TRBV7-9,TGTGCCAGCAGCTTTGTTACAGGGGGCAATCAGCCCCAGCATTTT,CASSFVTGGNQPQHF
TRBJ2-1,TRBD2,NA,TRBV20-1,TGCAGTGCTAGAGAAGGCGGGAGGGCCCAAAATGAGCAGTTCTTC,CSAREGGRAQNEQFF
TRBJ2-2,NA,many,TRBV12-3/TRBV12-4,TGTGCCAGCAGTTTTCCCGGGGAGCTGTTTTTT,CASSFPGELFF
TRBJ1-5,NA,NA,TRBV18,TGTGCCAGCTCACTTCTGGACAGATATAGCAATCAGCCCCAGCATTTT,CASSLLDRYSNQPQHF
TRBJ1-3,TRBD1,few,TRBV10-3,TGTGCCATCAAGGGACAGGCCCCTGGAAACACCATATATTTT,CAIKGQAPGNTIYF
TRBJ2-5,NA,few,TRBV7-9,TGTGCCAGCAGAGCCTACGAGACCCAGTACTTC,CASRAYETQYF
TRBJ2-3,TRBD2,NA,TRBV24-1,TGTGCCACCAGTAAGGGGATAGCGGGAGCGCAGGATACGCAGTATTTT,CATSKGIAGAQDTQYF
TRBJ2-7,NA,NA,TRBV11-2,TGTGCCAGCAGCCGCGGGACAACCTACGAGCAGTACTTC,CASSRGTTYEQYF
TRBJ2-7,TRBD1,NA,TRBV9,TGTGCCAGCAGCGTGGGCCGGGACAGCGGCTACGAGCAGTACTTC,CASSVGRDSGYEQYF
TRBJ1-2,NA,few,TRBV7-2,TGTGCCAGCAGTTCAACAGGGCTGCCTTCTGGCTACACCTTC,CASSSTGLPSGYTF
TRBJ2-5,NA,few,TRBV20-1,TGCAGTGCCGCGGGACTGGGGTTGGAGACCCAGTACTTC,CSAAGLGLETQYF
TRBJ2-7,NA,NA,TRBV21-1,TGTGCCAGCAGCAATGGAAATGGTACTAGCGGGAGGACCCAGGGGTACGAGCAGTACTTC,CASSNGNGTSGRTQGYEQYF
TRBJ2-7,NA,few,TRBV6-2/TRBV6-3,TGTGCCAGCAGGCAGACCGTCTACGAGCAGTACTTC,CASRQTVYEQYF
TRBJ2-7,TRBD1,few,TRBV12-3/TRBV12-4,TGTGCCAGCAGTTTATGGACAGGGATGTCCTACGAGCAGTACTTC,CASSLWTGMSYEQYF
TRBJ2-5,TRBD1,few,TRBV7-6,TGTGCCAGCAGTATACAGGGGTTGGTAGAGACCCAGTACTTC,CASSIQGLVETQYF
TRBJ2-2,NA,NA,TRBV19,TGTGCCAGTAGTATAGAACTAAACACCGGGGAGCTGTTTTTT,CASSIELNTGELFF
TRBJ2-7,TRBD2,few,TRBV6-1,TGTGCCAGCAGGCACGGACTAGCGGGAGGGTACGAGCAGTACTTC,CASRHGLAGGYEQYF
TRBJ2-3,TRBD2,NA,TRBV2,TGTGCCAGAAAAGGACTAGCGGGAGGGCCAGGTGATACGCAGTATTTT,CARKGLAGGPGDTQYF
TRBJ2-1,TRBD1,NA,TRBV19,TGTGCCAGTAGTCCGGACAGGGGTCTCTACAATGAGCAGTTCTTC,CASSPDRGLYNEQFF
TRBJ1-5,NA,NA,TRBV28,TGTGCCAGCAGTCCGGGACGGATTTTTAGGCCCCAGCATTTT,CASSPGRIFRPQHF
TRBJ2-7,NA,NA,TRBV15,TGTGCCACCAGCAGAGATAGAGGGGGGGCGTCCTACGAGCAGTACTTC,CATSRDRGGASYEQYF
TRBJ1-4,NA,few,TRBV5-1,TGCGCCAGCAGCTTGGTGGTTAATGAAAAACTGTTTTTT,CASSLVVNEKLFF
TRBJ1-2,NA,NA,TRBV18,TGTGCCAGCTCACCGGCAGGGAAGGGTGGCTACACCTTC,CASSPAGKGGYTF
TRBJ2-1,NA,NA,TRBV5-1,TGCGCCAGCAGAATATTTTTGGGCAATGAGCAGTTCTTC,CASRIFLGNEQFF
TRBJ1-2,NA,NA,TRBV12-3/TRBV12-4,TGTGCCAGCAGTTTAAGGGGCCCATTCTATGGCTACACCTTC,CASSLRGPFYGYTF
TRBJ1-1,NA,NA,TRBV20-1,TGCAGTGCTAGTCAGGGGCCGACTGAAGCTTTCTTT,CSASQGPTEAFF
TRBJ2-5,TRBD2,NA,TRBV6-5,TGTGCCAGCAGTTACTCGTTAGCGGGAGGTGAGACCCAGTACTTC,CASSYSLAGGETQYF
TRBJ2-7,TRBD1,few,TRBV6-5,TGTGCCAGCAGTTACCCATCAGGGACAGGGGCCTACGAGCAGTACTTC,CASSYPSGTGAYEQYF
TRBJ2-1,TRBD2,few,TRBV12-3/TRBV12-4,TGTGCCAGCAGTTCCCGGACTAGCCCTCCATCTCACTACAATGAGCAGTTCTTC,CASSSRTSPPSHYNEQFF
TRBJ1-5,NA,NA,TRBV18,TGTGCCAGCTCACAGAGCAATCAGCCCCAGCATTTT,CASSQSNQPQHF
TRBJ2-7,TRBD2,few,TRBV20-1,TGCAGTGCCAGGGCGGGAGGGCCCTACGAGCAGTACTTC,CSARAGGPYEQYF
TRBJ2-1,NA,few,TRBV25-1,TGTGCCAGCAGTGAATCCACTGTCGATGAGCAGTTCTTC,CASSESTVDEQFF
TRBJ2-7,TRBD1,few,TRBV6-1,TGTGCCAGCAGGCGGGGACAGGGGGACTCCTACGAGCAGTACTTC,CASRRGQGDSYEQYF
TRBJ2-3,TRBD2,few,TRBV27,TGTGCCAGCAGTTTCCGACTAGCGGGAGGGGTTATTGATACGCAGTATTTT,CASSFRLAGGVIDTQYF
TRBJ2-5,TRBD1,NA,TRBV5-5,TGTGCCAGCAGCCGTCCCGGGACAGGGTCAGAGACCCAGTACTTC,CASSRPGTGSETQYF
TRBJ1-1,NA,few,TRBV28,TGTGCCAGCAGTTCGCCACTGGAGACTGAAGCTTTCTTT,CASSSPLETEAFF
TRBJ2-2,TRBD1,NA,TRBV19,TGTGCCAGTAGAAGACAGGGTTTCGCCGGGGAGCTGTTTTTT,CASRRQGFAGELFF